This T cell receptor beta chain was recorded in a study of immune cell composition in non-small cell lung cancer. Study-level information: Tumours were mainly lung adenocarcinoma or squamous cell carcinoma.

The method was immunoSEQ multiplex PCR; TCRdb's version includes in-frame clones alone and lacks a portion of them. The sample records some 9,000 clones, around two thirds being singletons. Study-wide findings and caveats: TIL tumour reactivity correlated with maximal tumour-associated clone frequency in adenocarcinoma.

Normal lung sampling was at least 3 cm from the tumour, as distant as possible. From germline, CDR1 is SGHRS and CDR2 YFSETQ. V dropped 1 base and J dropped 0 bases, with 5 bases sitting between them. The CDR3 has 14 amino acids. Note on this clone: What it binds is unknown.

The rearrangement uses TRBV5-1 and TRBJ2-1; D unresolved. The TCR was taken from a human donor with non-small cell lung cancer. Sequencing was done on a sample of non-adjacent lung tissue. For the CDR3, the DNA is TGCGCCAGCAGCTTGTCCGTCTCCTACAATGAGCAGTTCTTC. Amino acids: CASSLSVSYNEQFF.